This TCR beta chain was found in a study of control samples from healthy donors and cancer patients. V was clipped by 6 bases and J by 10 bases; unmatched bases: 13. The CDR3 sequence is 14 residues long. The germline CDR1 and CDR2 sequences are MNHEY and SVGAGI. Produced via immunoSEQ multiplex PCR; TCRdb's table is partial and in-frame only. This sample carries around 140,000 clones, 75% to 95% of them seen once, and the ten largest clones take around 2.5%. The table lists this clone with a few counts. This TCR came from a middle-aged man in good health. The specimen sequenced was blood. The chain joins TRBV6-5 to TRBJ1-2, with 8 bases lining up with TRBD1. Here the CDR3 reads CASSLIQGAGDYTF. CDR3 DNA: TGTGCCAGCAGCCTCATCCAGGGGGCTGGTGACTACACCTTC.